The rows below give T cell receptor beta chains drawn from one sample of a study of blood T cell repertoires in COVID-19. Measured with immunoSEQ multiplex PCR; TCRdb has only the in-frame clones, and not every one. The data contain around 300,000 clones, approximately 85% of them singletons. The specimen sequenced was peripheral blood. Receptor source: a woman between 70 and 85 years old with acute or convalescent COVID-19. Both conserved end residues are trimmed from each CDR3.

TRBV5-1,TRBJ2-7,ASSRAPGTGVGEQY
TRBV4-2,TRBJ1-3,ASSQSQGSSGNTIY
TRBV3-1/TRBV3-2,TRBJ2-2,ASSQEVAGGYTGELF
TRBV14,TRBJ1-2,ASSQRHTGLDGYT
TRBV30,TRBJ2-2,AWREGLAGGLGELF
TRBV7-3,TRBJ2-2,ASSSRGGGNTGELF
TRBV27,TRBJ2-7,ASKAGPYEQY
TRBV7-9,TRBJ2-3,ASSSGGADTQY
TRBV5-1,TRBJ2-6,ASRAELSGANVLT
TRBV7-9,TRBJ1-4,ASSHVKGANNEKLF
TRBV6-1,TRBJ2-2,ASSFTQGGGELF
TRBV10-3,TRBJ1-2,AISDSGTAYGYT
TRBV6-5,TRBJ1-6,ASDEGGVHNSPLH
TRBV3-1/TRBV3-2,TRBJ1-2,ASSQGWTGTFRYT
TRBV2,TRBJ2-5,ASKGFQGGNPSLETQY